This T cell receptor beta chain came from a study of cytomegalovirus exposure and HLA in healthy donors. Looked up from germline, CDR1 is SEHNR and CDR2 is FQNEAQ (reference sequence). The CDR3 is made up of 17 amino acids. The ends were cut back, 8 bases at V and 4 bases at J, with 26 bases in the middle. The primer mix had 60 Vbeta and 13 Jbeta primers. Assay: immunoSEQ multiplex PCR; the TCRdb copy retains only in-frame clones and omits some. The sample contains about 210,000 clones, 81% of which appear only once. V and J are TRBV7-9 and TRBJ1-1, with a tentative D call TRBD1 (6 bases). The sequenced sample was PBMCs. The sequence derives from a man in his forties in good health and CMV-seropositive. The CDR3 loop is CASFDGGLMGPATEAFF. The CDR3 DNA follows: TGTGCCAGCTTTGACGGGGGGCTGATGGGGCCCGCCACTGAAGCTTTCTTT.